This T cell receptor (beta chain) was captured by sequencing in a study of cytomegalovirus exposure and HLA in healthy donors. Only in-frame clones appear in the TCRdb table, and some are missing; sequencing was by immunoSEQ multiplex PCR. The sample has roughly 200,000 clones; about 81% are singletons. Study-level points and caveats: Most TCR sequences proved rare, with some public TCRs found in many donors. It was confirmed in vitro that a few of the CMV-associated chains were specific for CMV antigens. Overall, about 160 TCR beta chains were annotated as cytomegalovirus-associated.

Germline assignment: CDR1 LNHNV and CDR2 YYDKDF (reference sequence). This CDR3 spans 13 amino acids. V was trimmed by 0 bases and J by 7 bases, leaving 9 bases between them. In the case of this clone: The antigen is unknown.

The chain combines TRBV15 with TRBJ1-2; no definite D call. This TCR derives from a woman in her thirties in good health and CMV-seronegative. Material for sequencing was PBMCs. This CDR3 is CATSRDGKGGYTF. The CDR3 region has the DNA TGTGCCACCAGCAGAGACGGGAAAGGTGGCTACACCTTC.